These T cell receptor beta chains were read from a single sample in a study of blood T cell repertoires in COVID-19. Repertoires were generated with immunoSEQ multiplex PCR, while TCRdb's copy carries only in-frame clones and drops some. The data hold roughly 200,000 clones, with around 86% observed a single time. Sequencing was done on a sample of peripheral blood. These TCRs come from a man aged 55-75 years with acute or convalescent COVID-19. Each CDR3 is given with its conserved first and last residue. Clone sizes are given selectively: once, few, many, or a class where the clone is expanded.

NA	TRBV14	15	TRBJ1-1	CASSQEAGRYTEAFF
NA	TRBV11-2	14	TRBJ2-3	CASSLQSSTDTQYF
NA	TRBV6-5	13	TRBJ1-1	CASSRVWDTEAFF
NA	TRBV30	17	TRBJ1-5	CAWSPYRGRGSNQPQHF
NA	TRBV9	17	TRBJ2-3	CASSPSGGTPSTDTQYF
NA	TRBV6-5	14	TRBJ2-7	CASSYGGPSNEQYF
NA	TRBV30	16	TRBJ1-5	CAWSRSARGSNQPQHF
NA	TRBV29-1	12	TRBJ2-7	CSVGGHGYEQYF
NA	TRBV5-1	14	TRBJ2-4	CASSPQGAKNIQYF
NA	TRBV3-1/TRBV3-2	12	TRBJ1-1	CASSPAGLEAFF
once	TRBV7-9	16	TRBJ1-3	CASSLSGHSSGNTIYF
once	TRBV19	15	TRBJ2-3	CASSIAGGITDTQYF
NA	TRBV6-5	16	TRBJ2-3	CASSYSRRGTTDTQYF
NA	TRBV19	13	TRBJ1-1	CASRRQDRTEAFF
NA	TRBV2	16	TRBJ2-7	CASRGRLAGGQREQYF
NA	TRBV11-2	15	TRBJ2-3	CASSSSGGPADTQYF
NA	TRBV28	12	TRBJ1-1	CASSLGDSEAFF
few	TRBV4-1	14	TRBJ2-7	CASSQGAGAYEQYF
NA	TRBV10-2	17	TRBJ1-5	CASSADRGGPSNQPQHF
NA	TRBV5-5	13	TRBJ1-6	CASSRGNNSPLHF